One and the same sample provided the 3 T cell receptor beta chains below, sequenced in a study of blood T cells in healthy people across ages. A second PCR, run for about 6 to 11 cycles, used a sample-barcoded 5' primer plus a J-beta primer mix. A single record per CDR3 protein comes from TCRdb applying MiXCR to the 5' RACE reads. The repertoire holds fewer than 750,000 distinct CDR3 sequences, with around 50% as singletons. Source material: blood. The receptors here all came from a man aged 80 or over in good health.

The rearrangement links TRBV7-6 to TRBJ2-6; TRBD1 aligns across 7 bases. This CDR3 contains 20 residues. Germline V CDR1 and CDR2: SGHVS, FNYEAQ. V gave up 4 bases and J gave up 1 base; unmatched junction bases: 16. For the CDR3, the DNA is TGTGCCAGCAGCTCCTTAGACAGGGCTGGTGGTAGTTCTGGGGCCAACGTCCTGACTTTC. Translating gives CASSSLDRAGGSSGANVLTF.

The chain links TRBV12-3 or TRBV12-4 to TRBJ2-7; 7 nucleotides align to TRBD2. The closer fit of TRBJ2-5 to the DNA end suggests the J call may be wrong. The CDR3 extends over 15 amino acids. The CDR3 nucleotides are TGTGCCAGCAGTCTAATGACTAGCTGGACGGGGACCCAGTACTTC. Its protein product is CASSLMTSWTGTQYF.

V and J are TRBV6-6 and TRBJ1-2; possible D gene TRBD1, 6 bases. Germline V gene data show CDR1 as MNHNY and CDR2 as SVGAGI (reference sequence). V was pared by 5 bases and J by 7 bases, with 17 bases between. The CDR3 runs 14 residues. DNA of the CDR3: TGTGCCAGCAGTCGAACAGGGACCCTCTCTGGCTACACCTTC. Translating it yields CASSRTGTLSGYTF.